The T cell receptor beta chain described here comes from a study of blood T cell repertoires in COVID-19. V was clipped by 1 base and J by 5 bases, with 11 bases between them. CDR1 and CDR2 from the germline V gene are SGHNT and YENEEA. This CDR3 contains 14 residues. TCRdb's table, derived via immunoSEQ multiplex PCR, lists solely in-frame clones and lacks some. The table includes approximately 70,000 clones, 75% to 95% detected once. This receptor was obtained from a human donor with active COVID-19. The donor label of this sample is uncertain. Sequenced: peripheral blood. This sequence joins TRBV11-3 and TRBJ1-1; D uncertain. CDR3 residues: CASSLGLGGTEAFF. In DNA form, the CDR3 reads TGTGCCAGCAGCTTAGGGCTGGGCGGGACTGAAGCTTTCTTT.